This T cell receptor beta chain comes out of a study of blood T cell repertoires in COVID-19. The CDR3 is 13 residues long. V lost 5 bases, J lost 6 bases, and 13 bases lay in between. Authors' data handling: Cell counts per sample came from amplifying reference gene primers. Profiled with immunoSEQ multiplex PCR; TCRdb holds only in-frame clones, not every one. V and J calls and clone size follow that table, whereas D and trimming were derived from the DNA. Of roughly 250,000 clones in the sample, roughly 90% were seen once. Sequenced material: peripheral blood. The receptor was isolated from a woman aged 40-49 years who had recovered from COVID-19. The chain carries TRBV12-3 or TRBV12-4 and TRBJ2-5; the D gene is possibly TRBD1 (5 bases). In DNA form, the CDR3 reads TGTGCCAGCAGTGCGCCCCCAGGGAAGACCCAGTACTTC. Encoded protein: CASSAPPGKTQYF.